This T cell receptor (beta chain) comes out of a study of regulatory T cells in long-lasting Graves disease. Arm-PCR with iRepertoire HTBI primers amplified the CDR3 regions for these TCR beta libraries. TCRdb recomputed calls from the multiplex PCR reads with MiXCR, one row per CDR3 protein. The table records fewer than 650,000 distinct CDR3 sequences, around 15% of them present only once. In germline, CDR1 is DFQATT, CDR2 SNEGSKA (reference sequence). The CDR3 consists of 16 residues. Trimming cost V 1 base and J 0 bases; bases outside gene matches: 6. Sample time point: newly diagnosed GD, antithyroid drugs for less than 3 months. Construction of the TCR library relied on RNA isolated from PBMCs. The same data also contributed to another study, on T cells in Graves' hyperthyroidism and ophthalmopathy.

The sample here was peripheral blood mononuclear cells (PBMCs), taken at new diagnosis, from a patient treated with antithyroid drugs. The chain joins TRBV20-1 to TRBJ2-3, with 8 bases lining up with TRBD2. The receptor was isolated from a woman aged 25 to 39 with Graves disease. CDR3 residues: CSARGLSGTSTDTQYF. The DNA of the CDR3 is TGCAGTGCTAGAGGTCTTAGCGGGACTAGCACAGATACGCAGTATTTT.